Listed below are T cell receptor beta chains from one sample, sequenced in a study of T cells in localized non-small cell lung cancer. The assay was immunoSEQ multiplex PCR, and TCRdb's table has in-frame clones only and misses some. This table holds some 25,000 clones, approximately 90% found once. The material was peripheral blood, obtained before any cancer treatment. The receptors come from an older female donor with stage II squamous cell lung carcinoma. The CDR3 runs from the conserved cysteine through the conserved F or W. Fields, in order: J gene, clone size, V gene, D gene, CDR3 length, CDR3 DNA, CDR3 protein. A D gene is named only where the DNA matches it firmly. A clone size is listed for some rows: how often the clone was seen (once, few, many), or a class if it is expanded.

J gene: TRBJ2-1
clone size: once
V gene: TRBV2
D gene: .
CDR3 length: 13
CDR3 DNA: TGTGCCAGCAGTGGATCCGACAGGAGCGGGCAGTTCTTC
CDR3 protein: CASSGSDRSGQFF

J gene: TRBJ1-2
clone size: .
V gene: TRBV30
D gene: .
CDR3 length: 14
CDR3 DNA: TGTGCCTGGAGTAGCGGGGGAAAGGACTATGGCTACACCTTC
CDR3 protein: CAWSSGGKDYGYTF

J gene: TRBJ2-3
clone size: .
V gene: TRBV6-6
D gene: .
CDR3 length: 14
CDR3 DNA: TGTGCCAGCAGTTACCAGCGGGCTACAGATACGCAGTATTTT
CDR3 protein: CASSYQRATDTQYF

J gene: TRBJ2-4
clone size: .
V gene: TRBV28
D gene: .
CDR3 length: 17
CDR3 DNA: TGTGCCAGCAGTTTATGGAGCGTCACGCTAGCCAAAAACATTCAGTACTTC
CDR3 protein: CASSLWSVTLAKNIQYF

J gene: TRBJ1-2
clone size: .
V gene: TRBV29-1
D gene: .
CDR3 length: 13
CDR3 DNA: TGCAGCGCCCTAGGTGGCAGCTTCTATGGCTACACCTTC
CDR3 protein: CSALGGSFYGYTF

J gene: TRBJ2-7
clone size: .
V gene: TRBV5-4
D gene: TRBD1
CDR3 length: 15
CDR3 DNA: TGTGCCAGCAGCCCGGGACAGGTGATCTCCTACGAGCAGTACTTC
CDR3 protein: CASSPGQVISYEQYF

J gene: TRBJ2-6
clone size: .
V gene: TRBV25-1
D gene: TRBD1
CDR3 length: 16
CDR3 DNA: TGTGCCAGCAGTAGAACAGGGGGTGGTGGGGCCAACGTCCTGACTTTC
CDR3 protein: CASSRTGGGGANVLTF

J gene: TRBJ1-2
clone size: .
V gene: TRBV10-2
D gene: .
CDR3 length: 15
CDR3 DNA: TGCGCCAGCAGTGAGTTTTTGGGGACGTACTATGGCTACACCTTC
CDR3 protein: CASSEFLGTYYGYTF

J gene: TRBJ2-2
clone size: .
V gene: TRBV7-3
D gene: .
CDR3 length: 16
CDR3 DNA: TGTGCCAGCAGCTTACAGGGGCGTCTGAACACCGGGGAGCTGTTTTTT
CDR3 protein: CASSLQGRLNTGELFF

J gene: TRBJ2-7
clone size: .
V gene: TRBV23-1
D gene: .
CDR3 length: 10
CDR3 DNA: TGCGCCAGCTCCTCCTACGAGCAGTACTTC
CDR3 protein: CASSSYEQYF

J gene: TRBJ1-2
clone size: .
V gene: TRBV5-5
D gene: .
CDR3 length: 13
CDR3 DNA: TGTGCCAGCAGCTCGGACAGTAACTATGGCTACACCTTC
CDR3 protein: CASSSDSNYGYTF

J gene: TRBJ1-2
clone size: .
V gene: TRBV14
D gene: .
CDR3 length: 12
CDR3 DNA: TGTGCCAGCAGCCAATCGGGTGGTGGCTACACCTTC
CDR3 protein: CASSQSGGGYTF

J gene: TRBJ1-2
clone size: .
V gene: TRBV14
D gene: TRBD1
CDR3 length: 15
CDR3 DNA: TGTGCCAGCAGCCAAGATGAGGGGGCTCACTATGGCTACACCTTC
CDR3 protein: CASSQDEGAHYGYTF

J gene: TRBJ1-4
clone size: .
V gene: TRBV7-9
D gene: TRBD1
CDR3 length: 12
CDR3 DNA: TGTGCCAGCAGCTGGGGACAGGGCGTCGTGTTTTTT
CDR3 protein: CASSWGQGVVFF

J gene: TRBJ1-1
clone size: .
V gene: TRBV30
D gene: .
CDR3 length: 14
CDR3 DNA: TGTGCCTGGAGTTTGGGAGGGAAGCACACTGAAGCTTTCTTT
CDR3 protein: CAWSLGGKHTEAFF

J gene: TRBJ1-2
clone size: .
V gene: TRBV2
D gene: .
CDR3 length: 14
CDR3 DNA: TGTGCCAGCAGTGGGGCCCGGGGATTAGCTGGCTACACCTTC
CDR3 protein: CASSGARGLAGYTF

J gene: TRBJ1-2
clone size: .
V gene: TRBV5-8
D gene: .
CDR3 length: 15
CDR3 DNA: TGTGCCAGCAGCCTCCTAAGTACCCTCCACTATGGCTACACCTTC
CDR3 protein: CASSLLSTLHYGYTF

J gene: TRBJ1-4
clone size: .
V gene: TRBV6-1
D gene: .
CDR3 length: 15
CDR3 DNA: TGTGCCAGCATTGGGAGGGGAGGGTATAATGAAAAACTGTTTTTT
CDR3 protein: CASIGRGGYNEKLFF

J gene: TRBJ1-6
clone size: .
V gene: TRBV7-8
D gene: .
CDR3 length: 18
CDR3 DNA: TGTGCCAGCAGCCTCGACACAGTCTATGCCTCCTATAATTCACCCCTCCACTTT
CDR3 protein: CASSLDTVYASYNSPLHF

J gene: TRBJ1-1
clone size: .
V gene: TRBV7-2
D gene: .
CDR3 length: 12
CDR3 DNA: TGTGCCAGCAGCTATTGGGGCGAGAAGGCTTTCTTT
CDR3 protein: CASSYWGEKAFF

J gene: TRBJ1-5
clone size: once
V gene: TRBV4-3
D gene: TRBD1
CDR3 length: 15
CDR3 DNA: TGCGCCAGCAGCCAAGGCGCAGGGGGAAAGCAGCCCCAGCATTTT
CDR3 protein: CASSQGAGGKQPQHF

J gene: TRBJ2-1
clone size: .
V gene: TRBV7-3
D gene: .
CDR3 length: 13
CDR3 DNA: TGTGCCAGCAGCCCTGTAGTAGCCAATGAGCAGTTCTTC
CDR3 protein: CASSPVVANEQFF

J gene: TRBJ1-1
clone size: .
V gene: TRBV18
D gene: .
CDR3 length: 14
CDR3 DNA: TGTGCCAGCTCACCACAGGCTTTCGGGACGAGAGCTTTCTTT
CDR3 protein: CASSPQAFGTRAFF

J gene: TRBJ1-3
clone size: .
V gene: TRBV7-2
D gene: .
CDR3 length: 15
CDR3 DNA: TGTGCCAGCAGCTTAGCTAAAGGACAGAGGAACACCATATATTTT
CDR3 protein: CASSLAKGQRNTIYF

J gene: TRBJ2-5
clone size: .
V gene: TRBV18
D gene: TRBD2
CDR3 length: 17
CDR3 DNA: TGTGCCAGCTCACGAGGACTAGCGGGGGGTTCCCAAGAGACCCAGTACTTC
CDR3 protein: CASSRGLAGGSQETQYF

J gene: TRBJ1-1
clone size: .
V gene: TRBV30
D gene: TRBD1
CDR3 length: 13
CDR3 DNA: TGTGCCTGGACCGTAACAGGGGACACTGAAGCTTTCTTT
CDR3 protein: CAWTVTGDTEAFF

J gene: TRBJ1-2
clone size: .
V gene: TRBV6-5
D gene: .
CDR3 length: 15
CDR3 DNA: TGTGCCAGCAGTAAGATCGGAGGTTCGTCCTATGGCTACACCTTC
CDR3 protein: CASSKIGGSSYGYTF

J gene: TRBJ2-5
clone size: .
V gene: TRBV18
D gene: .
CDR3 length: 13
CDR3 DNA: TGTGCCAGCTCACCGGGGACAAGGGAGACCCAGTACTTC
CDR3 protein: CASSPGTRETQYF

J gene: TRBJ2-2
clone size: .
V gene: TRBV12-5
D gene: .
CDR3 length: 12
CDR3 DNA: TGTGCTAGTAGCGTCGGCGCCGGGGAGCTGTTTTTT
CDR3 protein: CASSVGAGELFF

J gene: TRBJ2-5
clone size: .
V gene: TRBV29-1
D gene: .
CDR3 length: 11
CDR3 DNA: TGCAGCGTTGAGGGGGCAGAGACCCAGTACTTC
CDR3 protein: CSVEGAETQYF

J gene: TRBJ1-2
clone size: .
V gene: TRBV4-1
D gene: TRBD1
CDR3 length: 16
CDR3 DNA: TGCGCCAGCAGCCAACGCGCAACAGGGGTTACCTATGGCTACACCTTC
CDR3 protein: CASSQRATGVTYGYTF

J gene: TRBJ2-1
clone size: .
V gene: TRBV7-9
D gene: .
CDR3 length: 16
CDR3 DNA: TGTGCCAGCAGCTCTTCCGAAACAACGGGGGTCCATGAGCAGTTCTTC
CDR3 protein: CASSSSETTGVHEQFF

J gene: TRBJ2-1
clone size: .
V gene: TRBV4-3
D gene: TRBD2
CDR3 length: 17
CDR3 DNA: TGCGCCAGCAGCCAGGAACTAGCGGGGGGGCATGGCAATGAGCAGTTCTTC
CDR3 protein: CASSQELAGGHGNEQFF

J gene: TRBJ2-3
clone size: .
V gene: TRBV4-2
D gene: TRBD2
CDR3 length: 16
CDR3 DNA: TGTGCCAGCAGCCCCCGAGACTCTAGCGGGTTCGATACGCAGTATTTT
CDR3 protein: CASSPRDSSGFDTQYF

J gene: TRBJ2-1
clone size: .
V gene: TRBV21-1
D gene: .
CDR3 length: 12
CDR3 DNA: TGTGCCAGAAAAAACCAGGGGACTGAGCAGTTCTTC
CDR3 protein: CARKNQGTEQFF

J gene: TRBJ1-1
clone size: .
V gene: TRBV18
D gene: .
CDR3 length: 15
CDR3 DNA: TGTGCCAGCTCACCACTGGGGGTAGGGGGCACTGAAGCTTTCTTT
CDR3 protein: CASSPLGVGGTEAFF

J gene: TRBJ1-6
clone size: .
V gene: TRBV7-9
D gene: .
CDR3 length: 18
CDR3 DNA: TGTGCCAGCAGCTTATCTCAATGGGGCCAGGGGCATTATTCACCCCTCCACTTT
CDR3 protein: CASSLSQWGQGHYSPLHF

J gene: TRBJ2-7
clone size: .
V gene: TRBV21-1
D gene: .
CDR3 length: 14
CDR3 DNA: TGTGCCAGCAGCAAAGGAGTAGTTATCTACGAGCAGTACTTC
CDR3 protein: CASSKGVVIYEQYF

J gene: TRBJ2-5
clone size: .
V gene: TRBV7-2
D gene: TRBD2
CDR3 length: 15
CDR3 DNA: TGTGCCAGCACCGAGCGGGGGGCCTTCGGTGAGACCCAGTACTTC
CDR3 protein: CASTERGAFGETQYF

J gene: TRBJ2-1
clone size: .
V gene: TRBV27
D gene: .
CDR3 length: 14
CDR3 DNA: TGTGCCAGCAGGGGGTTGAGCTCCTACAATGAGCAGTTCTTC
CDR3 protein: CASRGLSSYNEQFF

J gene: TRBJ1-2
clone size: .
V gene: TRBV18
D gene: TRBD1
CDR3 length: 14
CDR3 DNA: TGTGCCAGCTCACCACCGGACAGGGGAGATGGCTACACCTTC
CDR3 protein: CASSPPDRGDGYTF

J gene: TRBJ1-5
clone size: few
V gene: TRBV5-1
D gene: .
CDR3 length: 16
CDR3 DNA: TGCGCCAGCAGCCCCCTCCCCGTAGGAGGAGGTCAGCCCCAGCATTTT
CDR3 protein: CASSPLPVGGGQPQHF